Listed below are T cell receptor beta chains from one sample, sequenced in a study of blood T cell repertoires in COVID-19. Here immunoSEQ multiplex PCR was the method, and the copy in TCRdb shows in-frame clones only, minus some. The data show 150,000 to 200,000 clones, with less than 90% seen just once and more than 3% held by the top ten. Sequenced sample: PBMCs or T cells enriched from blood (not recorded which). These TCRs come from a woman aged 25 to 39 who had been exposed to COVID-19. Each CDR3 is given with its conserved first and last residue. A D gene is named only where the DNA matches it firmly. Expanded clones get a size class; other rows say once, few or many, or leave the size out.

>NA|NA|TRBV6-2/TRBV6-3|TRBJ1-1
TGTGCCAGCAGTTACTTTGGGGCGGAAGCTTTCTTT
CASSYFGAEAFF
>NA|TRBD2|TRBV29-1|TRBJ2-1
TGCAGCGGTGCGGGGGGGACCTACAATGAGCAGTTCTTC
CSGAGGTYNEQFF
>NA|NA|TRBV7-2|TRBJ1-6
TGTGCCAGCAGCCCCCAAGCCAGGGGTGCTAATTCACCCCTCCACTTT
CASSPQARGANSPLHF
>NA|TRBD1|TRBV18|TRBJ1-2
TGTGCCAGCTCGAAGGGACAGGGGGCGACTGATGGCTACACCTTC
CASSKGQGATDGYTF
>NA|NA|TRBV27|TRBJ1-1
TGTGCCAGCAGCCAGAACACTGAAGCTTTCTTT
CASSQNTEAFF
>NA|NA|TRBV19|TRBJ2-3
TGTGCCAGTAGTGTTCGGACAGGGAGGGGAGATACGCAGTATTTT
CASSVRTGRGDTQYF
>NA|NA|TRBV18|TRBJ1-1
TGTGCCAGCTCACCTACAGGGAGAGGGGAAGCTTTCTTT
CASSPTGRGEAFF
>few|NA|TRBV30|TRBJ2-2
TGTGCCTGGAGCGCGGGCACCGGGGAGCTGTTTTTT
CAWSAGTGELFF
>NA|NA|TRBV6-5|TRBJ1-4
TGTGCCAGCAGTCCGGACAGACGAAAACTGTTTTTT
CASSPDRRKLFF
>NA|TRBD2|TRBV4-3|TRBJ2-1
TGCGCCAGCAGCCCCTCCCAGGCGGGGGGAGTCTATGAGCAGTTCTTC
CASSPSQAGGVYEQFF
>NA|TRBD2|TRBV4-1|TRBJ2-1
TGCGCCAGCAGCCAAGACGGCGGGGGGTACAATGAGCAGTTCTTC
CASSQDGGGYNEQFF
>NA|NA|TRBV22-1|TRBJ2-5
TGTCCTGGGAGCGCACTCCATGGGGGCCCGCGGGAGACCCAGTACTTC
CPGSALHGGPRETQYF
>NA|NA|TRBV15|TRBJ2-6
TGTGCCACCAGCAGAGATACGCAGATAATCTCTGGGGCCAACGTCCTGACTTTC
CATSRDTQIISGANVLTF
>NA|TRBD2|TRBV6-5|TRBJ2-3
TGTGCCAGCAGACGAGGACTAGCGCCAGATACGCAGTATTTT
CASRRGLAPDTQYF
>NA|TRBD1|TRBV5-7|TRBJ2-7
TGTGCCAGCAGCTTCCCGGGACAGCAGACCTACGAGCAGTACTTC
CASSFPGQQTYEQYF
>NA|TRBD1|TRBV9|TRBJ1-2
TGTGCCAGCAGCTCGGGACAGGGGGTCTATGGCTACACCTTC
CASSSGQGVYGYTF
>NA|TRBD1|TRBV6-5|TRBJ1-2
TGTGCCAGCAATTATGGGCCGACAGGGGCTGGCTACACCTTC
CASNYGPTGAGYTF
>once|NA|TRBV20-1|TRBJ1-2
TGCAGTGCTAGAGATCCAGCGAGCTACACCTTC
CSARDPASYTF
>few|TRBD1|TRBV7-9|TRBJ1-2
TGTGCCAGCAGCTTAGACAGGGGGCAAGGCTACACCTTC
CASSLDRGQGYTF
>NA|NA|TRBV9|TRBJ1-2
TGTGCCAGCGCCAGGGTAGACTATGGCTACACCTTC
CASARVDYGYTF
>NA|NA|TRBV5-1|TRBJ2-6
TGCGCCAGCAGCTTGCTGTCCGGTACTGGGGCCAACGTCCTGACTTTC
CASSLLSGTGANVLTF
>NA|TRBD1|TRBV19|TRBJ1-2
TGTGCCAGTAGTATAAACTCAGGGGGCCGGGATGGCTACACCTTC
CASSINSGGRDGYTF
>once|NA|TRBV12-5|TRBJ1-2
TGTGCTAGTGGAGAATCAGGGGCGGGTGGCTACACCTTC
CASGESGAGGYTF
>NA|NA|TRBV3-1/TRBV3-2|TRBJ1-2
TGTGCCAGCAGCCAAGGACAGGCCAATGGCTACACCTTC
CASSQGQANGYTF
>NA|NA|TRBV3-1/TRBV3-2|TRBJ1-4
TGTGCCAGCAGCCGCCGGGACATTGAAAAACTGTTTTTT
CASSRRDIEKLFF
>once|NA|TRBV7-8|TRBJ2-3
TGTGCCAGCAGCTTACGGGTCGGTAATACGCAGTATTTT
CASSLRVGNTQYF
>NA|NA|TRBV7-6|TRBJ1-6
TGTGCCAGCAGCTTAGACAGGAAAGATTCACCCCTCCACTTT
CASSLDRKDSPLHF
>NA|TRBD1|TRBV19|TRBJ1-2
TGTGCCAGTAGTCCAGGACAGGGGGCGCGAGGCTACACCTTC
CASSPGQGARGYTF
>once|TRBD1|TRBV2|TRBJ1-6
TGTGCCACGGAGGACAGGGTTGGGTATAATTCACCCCTCCACTTT
CATEDRVGYNSPLHF
>NA|NA|TRBV9|TRBJ1-5
TGTGCCAGCAGCCTACGGGACTTAACTCAGCATTTT
CASSLRDLTQHF
>NA|NA|TRBV7-6|TRBJ2-2
TGTGCCAGCAGCTCCCCTCCAGGCAATACCGGGGAGCTGTTTTTT
CASSSPPGNTGELFF
>once|NA|TRBV7-2|TRBJ2-3
TGTGCCAGCAGCTTCGCAGTCGGCACAGATACGCAGTATTTT
CASSFAVGTDTQYF
>NA|TRBD1|TRBV27|TRBJ1-2
TGTGCCAGCAGTCTTGGGACAGGCTATGGCTACACCTTC
CASSLGTGYGYTF
>NA|TRBD2|TRBV7-9|TRBJ2-1
TGTGCCAGCAGCTGGACTAGGAACAATGAGCAGTTCTTC
CASSWTRNNEQFF
>NA|NA|TRBV12-3/TRBV12-4|TRBJ2-4
TGTGCCAGCAGTCCCCAGGCCAAAAACATTCAGTACTTC
CASSPQAKNIQYF
>NA|NA|TRBV20-1|TRBJ2-5
TGCAGTGCACAGAATCAAGAGACCCAGTACTTC
CSAQNQETQYF
>NA|NA|TRBV12-5|TRBJ2-3
TGTGCTAGTGGTAAGCGGGCAATCTCTAGCACAGATACGCAGTATTTT
CASGKRAISSTDTQYF
>NA|TRBD1|TRBV3-1/TRBV3-2|TRBJ1-3
TGTGCCAGCAGCCTCACAGGGGACGGAAACACCATATATTTT
CASSLTGDGNTIYF
>NA|NA|TRBV3-1/TRBV3-2|TRBJ1-4
TGTGCCAGCAGCCCGGATCACCCGGCCCAGGGTCCGAAAAAACTGTTTTTT
CASSPDHPAQGPKKLFF
>NA|NA|TRBV11-2|TRBJ1-1
TGTGCCAGCAGCTACTCGGACAGCCCGGGGACTGAAGCTTTCTTT
CASSYSDSPGTEAFF
>NA|NA|TRBV4-1|TRBJ2-7
TGCGCCAGCAGCCAGGCTAGGCAAACCTACGAGCAGTACTTC
CASSQARQTYEQYF
>NA|NA|TRBV13|TRBJ2-1
TGTGCCAGCAGCTATTCAAAGGGGGACTCCTACAATGAGCAGTTCTTC
CASSYSKGDSYNEQFF
>few|NA|TRBV5-1|TRBJ2-7
TGCGCCAGCAGCTTGGTGGCGGGGTTTAGCGAGCAGTACTTC
CASSLVAGFSEQYF
>NA|TRBD1|TRBV27|TRBJ2-1
TGTGCCAGCAGTTCGGACAGGGCGTCCTACAATGAGCAGTTCTTC
CASSSDRASYNEQFF
>NA|TRBD1|TRBV2|TRBJ2-7
TGTGCCAGCAGTGAGCCAGGGACAGGGATCTACGAGCAGTACTTC
CASSEPGTGIYEQYF
>NA|TRBD2|TRBV2|TRBJ2-1
TGTGCCAGCAGTGAAGCGCTTCTAGCGGGGAATGACAATGAGCAGTTCTTC
CASSEALLAGNDNEQFF
>NA|NA|TRBV6-5|TRBJ2-7
TGTGCCAGCAGTCCTATGTCAGGGGACGAGCAGTACTTC
CASSPMSGDEQYF
>NA|NA|TRBV5-1|TRBJ1-4
TGCGCCAGCAGCCTTCAGGGTACTAATGAAAAACTGTTTTTT
CASSLQGTNEKLFF
>NA|TRBD1|TRBV29-1|TRBJ2-1
TGCAGCGGACTGACAGGGGACAATGAGCAGTTCTTC
CSGLTGDNEQFF
>few|NA|TRBV20-1|TRBJ2-1
TGCAGTGCTAGTTCCAGGTTCCGTATCGATGAGCAGTTCTTC
CSASSRFRIDEQFF
>NA|NA|TRBV11-2|TRBJ1-1
TGTGCCAGCAGCCCGAGACAGGCGAACACTGAAGCTTTCTTT
CASSPRQANTEAFF